The present T cell receptor beta chain was sequenced within a study of blood T cell repertoires in COVID-19. Data came from immunoSEQ multiplex PCR; TCRdb stores just in-frame clones and leaves some out. The sample lists approximately 280,000 clones; approximately 89% were seen once. The germline V gene encodes CDR1 LNHDA and CDR2 SQIVND (reference sequence). The CDR3 length is 15 residues. J gave up 4 bases and V 11 bases, and 15 bases lay outside the gene matches. The chain links TRBV19 to TRBJ1-1; 8 bases are a match to TRBD1. This receptor was taken from an older woman with acute or convalescent COVID-19. The sequencing sample was made of peripheral blood. The CDR3 here is CAVFGRGLDGTEAFF. CDR3 bases: TGTGCCGTCTTTGGCAGGGGGCTCGACGGCACTGAAGCTTTCTTT.